These 18 T cell receptor beta chains were all obtained from the same sample, sequenced in a study of shared clonotypes between healthy human individuals. Sequencing used immunoSEQ multiplex PCR; TCRdb keeps in-frame clones, though not all of them. The repertoire has about 480,000 clones, around 79% of them found once; the top ten carry approximately 12%. The sample comprised PBMCs. The receptor set was obtained from a woman in her thirties or forties in good health. Some clones in this sample may be carry-over from other donors' samples.

The V call is TRBV27, the J call TRBJ1-4; D remains ambiguous. This CDR3 region has 17 residues. Deletions cut 3 bases from V and 0 bases from J, with 14 bases between. Germline CDR1 reads MNHEY; CDR2 reads SMNVEV (reference sequence). The CDR3 is CASSLGSSLTTNEKLFF. In DNA, the CDR3 is TGTGCCAGCAGTTTGGGGTCGAGCCTTACAACTAATGAAAAACTGTTTTTT. Full variable domain (outside the CDR3, taken from reference TRBV27 and TRBJ1-4): EAQVTQNPRYLITVTGKKLTVTCSQNMNHEYMSWYRQDPGLGLRQIYYSMNVEVTDKGDVPEGYKVSRKEKRNFPLILESPSPNQTSLYFCASSLGSSLTTNEKLFFGSGTQLSVL.

This clone has just a few counts. The J gene is TRBJ1-4, the V gene TRBV25-1; D uncertain. The CDR3 totals 15 residues. V was clipped by 4 bases and J by 7 bases, with 16 bases between them. Germline V gives CDR1 MGHDK, CDR2 SYGVNS. DNA of the CDR3: TGTGCCAGCAGTGCCCCCGGAGGATATCTTGAAAAACTGTTTTTT. This gives the protein CASSAPGGYLEKLFF.

CDR3 sequence: CAISGDLGNEQFF. In DNA, the CDR3 is TGTGCCATCAGCGGCGACCTTGGGAATGAGCAGTTCTTC. The chain uses TRBV10-3 and TRBJ2-1; D gene ambiguous. Per the germline V gene, CDR1 is ENHRY and CDR2 is SYGVKD. The ends were cut back, 6 bases at V and 7 bases at J, with 13 bases in the middle. The CDR3 consists of 13 residues.

This clone was recorded only once. Different DNA sequences within this sample yield the same CDR3. The rearrangement uses TRBV28 and TRBJ1-5; perhaps TRBD1 as D (6 bases). Per the germline V gene, CDR1 is MDHEN and CDR2 is SYDVKM. The CDR3 spans 15 residues. Trimming shortened V by 4 bases and J by 7 bases, and 17 bases separated the two germline ends. CDR3 loop: CASSSPGGAGQPQHF. CDR3 nucleotides: TGTGCCAGCAGTTCACCTGGGGGGGCCGGGCAGCCCCAGCATTTT. The variable domain in full, completed from reference TRBV28 and TRBJ1-5, reads DVKVTQSSRYLVKRTGEKVFLECVQDMDHENMFWYRQDPGLGLRLIYFSYDVKMKEKGDIPEGYSVSREKKERFSLILESASTNQTSMYLCASSSPGGAGQPQHFGDGTRLSIL.

The CDR3 DNA reads TGTGCCAGTAGTATCAGGAGACCAAACTATGGCTACACCTTC. It encodes CASSIRRPNYGYTF. The rearrangement uses TRBV19 and TRBJ1-2; D uncertain. In germline, CDR1 is LNHDA, CDR2 SQIVND (reference sequence). The CDR3 sequence is 14 residues long. Trimming removed 3 bases from V and 2 bases from J, with 10 bases in between.

This chain joins TRBV10-2 and TRBJ2-1, with TRBD2 identical over 11 bases. This CDR3 is 16 amino acids long. In germline, CDR1 is WSHSY, CDR2 SAAADI. V lost 6 bases to trimming and J lost 5 bases; unmatched junction nucleotides: 9. As DNA, the CDR3 is TGCGCCAGCAGACGTGGGCTAGCGGGAGGAAACAATGAGCAGTTCTTC. This codes for CASRRGLAGGNNEQFF.

V and J are TRBV18 and TRBJ1-5; D not certain. From germline, CDR1 is KGHSH and CDR2 LQKENI. Trimming left V 3 bases short and J 0 bases short, with 15 bases between. This CDR3 contains 17 residues. The CDR3 DNA is TGTGCCAGCTCACCGGAGAAGGTGCGATATAGCAATCAGCCCCAGCATTTT. Amino acid sequence: CASSPEKVRYSNQPQHF.

As to this clone: Other DNA sequences from this sample encode an identical CDR3 as well. This rearrangement joins TRBV19 to TRBJ2-2; 10 nucleotides align to TRBD2. The CDR3 totals 15 residues. CDR1 is LNHDA, CDR2 SQIVND, per germline (reference sequence). Trimming cost V 6 bases and J 1 base; bases outside gene matches: 2. CDR3 protein: CASSPSGRNTGELFF. DNA for the CDR3: TGTGCCAGTAGCCCTAGCGGGAGGAACACCGGGGAGCTGTTTTTT.

The CDR3 loop reads CASRRTGTEQETQYF. Here the CDR3 DNA reads TGTGCCAGCAGACGTACCGGGACTGAACAAGAGACCCAGTACTTC. The chain has TRBV7-9 and TRBJ2-5; perhaps TRBD2 as D (6 bases). V gave up 6 bases and J gave up 2 bases, with 16 bases separating them. Germline lookup yields CDR1 SEHNR and CDR2 FQNEAQ (reference sequence). This CDR3 is built from 15 residues.

The chain is built from TRBV7-9 and TRBJ1-2, with a weak D call TRBD1 (5 bases). The CDR3 sequence is 16 residues long. Germline V gene lookup returns CDR1 SEHNR and CDR2 FQNEAQ (reference sequence). The germline V and J ends were trimmed by 5 bases and 2 bases, with 18 bases remaining between them. CDR3 bases: TGTGCCAGCAGCCAGCCACCGGGACTTGGCAACTATGGCTACACCTTC. Translation: CASSQPPGLGNYGYTF.

The V and J genes are TRBV19 and TRBJ2-7, with TRBD1 as a possible D gene (6 bases). V gave up 5 bases and J gave up 5 bases, with 10 bases separating them. The CDR3 length is 12 residues. The germline gives CDR1 LNHDA, CDR2 SQIVND (reference sequence). CDR3 in DNA: TGTGCCAGTAGTTTTAAGGGGGACGAGCAGTACTTC. Its protein is CASSFKGDEQYF.

The J gene is TRBJ1-2, the V gene TRBV28; no clear D. This CDR3 is 12 amino acids long. V was clipped by 6 bases and J by 5 bases, with 10 bases between them. CDR1 MDHEN and CDR2 SYDVKM come from the germline V gene. CDR3 loop: CASRLAGYGYTF. The CDR3 DNA reads as TGTGCCAGCAGACTGGCTGGGTATGGCTACACCTTC.

The V call is TRBV6-1, the J call TRBJ1-1; D remains unclear. Germline V gene sequence: CDR1 MNHNS, CDR2 SASEGT. The V and J ends lost 6 bases and 1 base respectively, with 9 bases between them. The CDR3 is 13 amino acids. The CDR3 spells CASRSDTNTEAFF. In nucleotides, the CDR3 is TGTGCCAGCAGAAGCGACACGAACACTGAAGCTTTCTTT.

The chain links TRBV5-1 to TRBJ2-1, with D unclear. Trimming took off 0 bases at V and 14 bases at J, with 27 bases between the two ends. The CDR3 has 17 residues. Germline-derived CDR1 and CDR2 are SGHRS and YFSETQ. CDR3 residues: CASSLGVHGVPPPREFF. The CDR3 bases are TGCGCCAGCAGCTTGGGAGTCCACGGAGTTCCGCCCCCGCGTGAGTTCTTC.

The chain carries TRBV28 and TRBJ2-3, with 9 bases aligning to TRBD2. Germline-derived CDR1 and CDR2 are MDHEN and SYDVKM. CDR3 length: 16 residues. With V trimmed by 2 bases and J by 6 bases, 9 bases remained unmatched. The CDR3 nucleotides read TGTGCCAGCAGTTTAAGGGGCGGGAGGGCCGGTGATACGCAGTATTTT. Its translation is CASSLRGGRAGDTQYF.

Only one count was recorded for this clone. The genes are TRBV28 and TRBJ1-5; D unresolved. This CDR3 has 14 residues. CDR1 is MDHEN, CDR2 SYDVKM, per germline. Trimming removed 4 bases at V and 0 bases at J, with 7 bases between. The CDR3 here is CASSSRFSNQPQHF. The CDR3 nucleotides are TGTGCCAGCAGTTCCAGGTTTAGCAATCAGCCCCAGCATTTT.

CDR3 DNA sequence: TGTGCATGCACCGGGGCGGGCGAGCAGTACTTC. It specifies CACTGAGEQYF. This chain uses TRBV6-5 with TRBJ2-7; D might be TRBD1 or TRBD2, each matching 5 bases. Germline V gene sequence: CDR1 MNHEY, CDR2 SVGAGI. The CDR3 is made up of 11 amino acids.

The rearrangement links TRBV30 to TRBJ1-5, with no clear D. Per the germline V gene, CDR1 is GTSNPN and CDR2 is SVGIG (reference sequence). Trimming took 4 bases from V and 0 from J, leaving 7 bases between them. CDR3 length: 13 residues. CDR3 nucleotide sequence: TGTGCCTGGAATCATAATAGCAATCAGCCCCAGCATTTT. It yields the protein CAWNHNSNQPQHF.